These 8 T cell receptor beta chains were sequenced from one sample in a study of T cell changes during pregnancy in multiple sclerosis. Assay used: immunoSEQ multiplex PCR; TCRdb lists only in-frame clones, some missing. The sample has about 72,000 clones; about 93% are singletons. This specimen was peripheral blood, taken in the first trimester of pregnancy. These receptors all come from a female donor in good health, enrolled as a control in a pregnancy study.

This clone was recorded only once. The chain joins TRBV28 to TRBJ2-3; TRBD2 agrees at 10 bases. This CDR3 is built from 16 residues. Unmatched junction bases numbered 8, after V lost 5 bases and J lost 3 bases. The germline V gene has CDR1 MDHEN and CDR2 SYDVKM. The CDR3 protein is CASSDPSGRGTDTQYF. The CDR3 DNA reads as TGTGCCAGCAGTGACCCTAGCGGGAGAGGGACAGATACGCAGTATTTT.

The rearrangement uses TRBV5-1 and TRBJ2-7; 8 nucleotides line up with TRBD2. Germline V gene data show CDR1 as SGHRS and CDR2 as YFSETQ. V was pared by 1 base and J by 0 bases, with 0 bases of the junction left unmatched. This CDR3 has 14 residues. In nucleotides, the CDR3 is TGCGCCAGCAGCTTGAGCGGGAGCTCCTACGAGCAGTACTTC. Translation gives CASSLSGSSYEQYF.

CDR3 protein: CAISLAGGNEQFF. For the CDR3, the DNA is TGTGCCATCAGTTTAGCAGGGGGCAATGAGCAGTTCTTC. V and J are TRBV10-3 and TRBJ2-1; 7 bases fit TRBD1. The CDR3 is 13 amino acids. CDR1 is ENHRY, CDR2 SYGVKD, per germline. The V segment lost 5 bases and the J segment 6 bases; nucleotides outside the gene matches: 4.

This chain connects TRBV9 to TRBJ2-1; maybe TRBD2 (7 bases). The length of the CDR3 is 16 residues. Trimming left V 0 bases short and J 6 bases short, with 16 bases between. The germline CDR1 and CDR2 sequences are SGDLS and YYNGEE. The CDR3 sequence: CASSVAGGPGINEQFF. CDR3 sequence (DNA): TGTGCCAGCAGCGTAGCGGGGGGCCCAGGGATCAATGAGCAGTTCTTC.

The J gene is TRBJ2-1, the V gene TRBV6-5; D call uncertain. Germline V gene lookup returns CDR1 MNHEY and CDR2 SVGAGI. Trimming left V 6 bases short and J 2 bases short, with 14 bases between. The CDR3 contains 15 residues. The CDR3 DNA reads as TGTGCCAGCAGCTACGACTGGAGTCCCTACAATGAGCAGTTCTTC. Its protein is CASSYDWSPYNEQFF.

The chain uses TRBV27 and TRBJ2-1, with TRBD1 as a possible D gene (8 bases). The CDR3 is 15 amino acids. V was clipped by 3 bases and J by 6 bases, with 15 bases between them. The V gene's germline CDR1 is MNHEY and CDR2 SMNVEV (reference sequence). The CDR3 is CASSFTGGLINEQFF. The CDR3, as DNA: TGTGCCAGCAGTTTTACAGGGGGACTAATCAATGAGCAGTTCTTC.

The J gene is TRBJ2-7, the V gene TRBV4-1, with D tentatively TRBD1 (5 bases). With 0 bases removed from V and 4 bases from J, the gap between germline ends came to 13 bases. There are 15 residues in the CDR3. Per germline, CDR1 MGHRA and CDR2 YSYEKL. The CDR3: CASSQDPGQGYEQYF. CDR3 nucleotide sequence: TGCGCCAGCAGCCAAGATCCAGGCCAGGGTTACGAGCAGTACTTC.

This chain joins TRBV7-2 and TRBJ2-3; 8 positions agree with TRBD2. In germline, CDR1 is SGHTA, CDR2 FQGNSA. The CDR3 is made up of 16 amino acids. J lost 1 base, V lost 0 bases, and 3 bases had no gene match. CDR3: CASSLAQLAGTDTQYF. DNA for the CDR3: TGTGCCAGCAGCTTAGCGCAACTAGCGGGCACAGATACGCAGTATTTT.